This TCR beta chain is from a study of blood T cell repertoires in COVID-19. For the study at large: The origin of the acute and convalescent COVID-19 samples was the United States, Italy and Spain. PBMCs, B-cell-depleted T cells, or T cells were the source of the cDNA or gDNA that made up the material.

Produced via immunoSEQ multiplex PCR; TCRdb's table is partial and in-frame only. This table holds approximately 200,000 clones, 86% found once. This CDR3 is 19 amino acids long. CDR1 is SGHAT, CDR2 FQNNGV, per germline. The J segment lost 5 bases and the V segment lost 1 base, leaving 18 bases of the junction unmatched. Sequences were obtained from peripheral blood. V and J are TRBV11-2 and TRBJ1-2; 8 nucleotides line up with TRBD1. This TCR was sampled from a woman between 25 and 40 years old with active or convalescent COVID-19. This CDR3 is CASSLGGDRGLQLGYGYTF. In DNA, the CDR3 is TGTGCCAGCAGCTTAGGAGGAGACAGGGGCCTACAGCTAGGGTATGGCTACACCTTC.